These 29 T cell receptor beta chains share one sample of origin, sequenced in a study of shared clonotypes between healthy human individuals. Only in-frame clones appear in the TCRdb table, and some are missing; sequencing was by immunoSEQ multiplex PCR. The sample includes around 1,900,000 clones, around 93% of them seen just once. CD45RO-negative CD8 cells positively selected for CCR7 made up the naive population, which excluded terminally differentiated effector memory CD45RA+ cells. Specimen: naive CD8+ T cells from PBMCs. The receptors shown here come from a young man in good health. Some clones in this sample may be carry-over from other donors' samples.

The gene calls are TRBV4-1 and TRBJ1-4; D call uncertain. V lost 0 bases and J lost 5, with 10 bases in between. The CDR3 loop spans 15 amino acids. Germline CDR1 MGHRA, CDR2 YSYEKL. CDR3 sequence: CASSQDGQRNEKLFF. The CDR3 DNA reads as TGCGCCAGCAGCCAAGATGGGCAGAGAAATGAAAAACTGTTTTTT.

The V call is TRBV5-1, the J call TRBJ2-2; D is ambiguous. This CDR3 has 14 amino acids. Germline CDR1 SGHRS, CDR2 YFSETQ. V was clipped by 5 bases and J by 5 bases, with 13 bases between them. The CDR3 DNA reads TGCGCCAGCAGTATGTTGGCAAGGACCGGGGAGCTGTTTTTT. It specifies CASSMLARTGELFF.

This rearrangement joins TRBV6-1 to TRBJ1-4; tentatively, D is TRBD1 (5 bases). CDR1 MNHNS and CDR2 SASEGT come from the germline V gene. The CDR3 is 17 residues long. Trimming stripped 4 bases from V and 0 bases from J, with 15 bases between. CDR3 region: CASSALVGAATNEKLFF. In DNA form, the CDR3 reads TGTGCCAGCAGTGCGCTGGTAGGGGCCGCAACTAATGAAAAACTGTTTTTT.

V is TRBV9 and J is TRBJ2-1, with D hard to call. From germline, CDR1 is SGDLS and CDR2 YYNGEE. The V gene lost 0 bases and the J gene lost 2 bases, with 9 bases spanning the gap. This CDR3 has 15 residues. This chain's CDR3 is CASSVGYSTYNEQFF. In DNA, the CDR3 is TGTGCCAGCAGCGTAGGCTATTCGACCTACAATGAGCAGTTCTTC.

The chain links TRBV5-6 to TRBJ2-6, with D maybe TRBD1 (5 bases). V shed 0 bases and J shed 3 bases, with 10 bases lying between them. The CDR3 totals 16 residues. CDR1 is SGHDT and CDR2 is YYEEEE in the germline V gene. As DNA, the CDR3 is TGTGCCAGCAGCTTGGAGGGGCAGGGTGGGGCCAACGTCCTGACTTTC. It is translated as CASSLEGQGGANVLTF.

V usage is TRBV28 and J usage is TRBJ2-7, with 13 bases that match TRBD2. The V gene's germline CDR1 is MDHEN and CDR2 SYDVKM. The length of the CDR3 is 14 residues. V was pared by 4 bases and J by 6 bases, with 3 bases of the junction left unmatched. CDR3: CASSWTSGSGEQYF. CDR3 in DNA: TGTGCCAGCAGTTGGACTAGCGGGAGTGGCGAGCAGTACTTC.

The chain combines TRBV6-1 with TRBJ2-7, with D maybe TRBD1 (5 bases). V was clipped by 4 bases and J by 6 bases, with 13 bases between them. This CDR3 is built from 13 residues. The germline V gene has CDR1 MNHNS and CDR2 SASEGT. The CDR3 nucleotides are TGTGCCAGCAGTGGTCAGGGTCAGTCCGAGCAGTACTTC. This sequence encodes CASSGQGQSEQYF.

CDR3 loop: CASSLAGSQVPSTRYEQYF. In DNA, the CDR3 is TGTGCCAGCAGCTTAGCGGGGTCACAGGTCCCGTCGACTAGATACGAGCAGTACTTC. The chain has TRBV7-6 and TRBJ2-7; D might be TRBD2 (6 bases). The CDR3 sequence is 19 residues long. Germline V lookup: CDR1 SGHVS, CDR2 FNYEAQ. V shed 0 bases and J shed 4 bases, with 25 bases lying between them.

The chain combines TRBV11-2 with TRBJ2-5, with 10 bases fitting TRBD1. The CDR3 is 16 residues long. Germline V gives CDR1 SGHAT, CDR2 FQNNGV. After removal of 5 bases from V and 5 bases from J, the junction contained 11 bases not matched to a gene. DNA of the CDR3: TGTGCCAGCAGCCGCCCTGGGACAGGGGCCTTGGAGACCCAGTACTTC. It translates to CASSRPGTGALETQYF.

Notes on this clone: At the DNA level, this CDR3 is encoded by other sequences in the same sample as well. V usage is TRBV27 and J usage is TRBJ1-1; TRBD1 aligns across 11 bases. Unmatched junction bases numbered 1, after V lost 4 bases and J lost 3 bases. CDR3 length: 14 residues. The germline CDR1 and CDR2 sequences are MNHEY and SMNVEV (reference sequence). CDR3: CASSWDRGYTEAFF. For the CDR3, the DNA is TGTGCCAGCAGTTGGGACAGGGGGTACACTGAAGCTTTCTTT.

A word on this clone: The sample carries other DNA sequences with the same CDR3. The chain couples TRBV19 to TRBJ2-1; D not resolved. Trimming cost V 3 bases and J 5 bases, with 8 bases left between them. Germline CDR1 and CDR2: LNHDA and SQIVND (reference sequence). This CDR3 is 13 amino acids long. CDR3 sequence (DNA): TGTGCCAGTAGTATCCGTGGGGACAATGAGCAGTTCTTC. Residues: CASSIRGDNEQFF.

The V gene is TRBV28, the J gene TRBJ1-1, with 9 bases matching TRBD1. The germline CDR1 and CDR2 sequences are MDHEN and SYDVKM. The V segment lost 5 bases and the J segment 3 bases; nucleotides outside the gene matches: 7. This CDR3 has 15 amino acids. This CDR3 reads CASSLTGQGDTEAFF. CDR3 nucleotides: TGTGCCAGCAGTCTCACGGGACAGGGTGACACTGAAGCTTTCTTT.

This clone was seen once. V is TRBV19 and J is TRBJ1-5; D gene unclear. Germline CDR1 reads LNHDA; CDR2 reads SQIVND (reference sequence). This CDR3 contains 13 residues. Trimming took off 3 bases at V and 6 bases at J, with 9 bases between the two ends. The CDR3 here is CASSISQFQPQHF. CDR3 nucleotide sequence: TGTGCCAGTAGTATTAGTCAATTTCAGCCCCAGCATTTT.

The CDR3 nucleotides read TGTGCCAGCAGTGAACCACTGCGAGATACGCAGTATTTT. The encoded protein is CASSEPLRDTQYF. This chain connects TRBV25-1 to TRBJ2-3; D not resolved. This CDR3 has 13 amino acids. V was clipped by 2 bases and J by 5 bases, with 8 bases between them. Germline CDR1 and CDR2: MGHDK and SYGVNS.

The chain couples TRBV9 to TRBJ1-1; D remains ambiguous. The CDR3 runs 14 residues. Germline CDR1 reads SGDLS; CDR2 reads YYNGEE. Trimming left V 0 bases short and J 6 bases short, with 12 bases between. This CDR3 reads CASSVGSPGSEAFF. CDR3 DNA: TGTGCCAGCAGCGTAGGCTCACCGGGCTCTGAAGCTTTCTTT.

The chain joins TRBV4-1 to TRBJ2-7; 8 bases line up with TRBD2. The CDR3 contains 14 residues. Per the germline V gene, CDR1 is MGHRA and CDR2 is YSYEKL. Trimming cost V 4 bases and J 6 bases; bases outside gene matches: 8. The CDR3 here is CASSPQREQGEQYF. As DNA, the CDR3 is TGCGCCAGCAGCCCCCAGCGGGAGCAAGGCGAGCAGTACTTC.

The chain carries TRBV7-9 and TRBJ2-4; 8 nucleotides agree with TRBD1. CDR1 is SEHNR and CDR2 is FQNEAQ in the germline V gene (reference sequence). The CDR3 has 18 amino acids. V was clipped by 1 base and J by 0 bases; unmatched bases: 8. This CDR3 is CASSLGQGLTLAKNIQYF. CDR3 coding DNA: TGTGCCAGCAGCTTAGGACAGGGGTTAACACTAGCCAAAAACATTCAGTACTTC.

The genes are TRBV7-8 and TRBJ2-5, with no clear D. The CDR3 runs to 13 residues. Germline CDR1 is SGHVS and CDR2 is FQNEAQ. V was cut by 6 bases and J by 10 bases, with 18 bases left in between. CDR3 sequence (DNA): TGTGCCAGCAGGTTATCGGCAGGATGGGGCCAGTACTTC. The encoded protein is CASRLSAGWGQYF. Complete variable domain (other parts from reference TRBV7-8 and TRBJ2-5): GAGVSQSPRYKVAKRGQDVALRCDPISGHVSLFWYQQALGQGPEFLTYFQNEAQLDKSGLPSDRFFAERPEGSVSTLKIQRTQQEDSAVYLCASRLSAGWGQYFGPGTRLLVL.

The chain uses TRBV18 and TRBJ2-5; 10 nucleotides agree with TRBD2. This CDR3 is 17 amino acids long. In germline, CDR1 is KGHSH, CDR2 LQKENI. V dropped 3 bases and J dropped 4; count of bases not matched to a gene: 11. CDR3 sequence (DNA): TGTGCCAGCTCACCCAAAACTCTAGCGGGAGTGGGAGAGACCCAGTACTTC. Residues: CASSPKTLAGVGETQYF. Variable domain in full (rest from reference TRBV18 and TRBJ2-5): NAGVMQNPRHLVRRRGQEARLRCSPMKGHSHVYWYRQLPEEGLKFMVYLQKENIIDESGMPKERFSAEFPKEGPSILRIQQVVRGDSAAYFCASSPKTLAGVGETQYFGPGTRLLVL.

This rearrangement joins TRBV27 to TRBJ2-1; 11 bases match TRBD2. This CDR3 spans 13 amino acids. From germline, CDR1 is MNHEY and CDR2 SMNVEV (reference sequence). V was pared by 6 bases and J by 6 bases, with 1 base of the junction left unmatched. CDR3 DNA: TGTGCCAGCAGGACTAGCGGGATCAATGAGCAGTTCTTC. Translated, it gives CASRTSGINEQFF.

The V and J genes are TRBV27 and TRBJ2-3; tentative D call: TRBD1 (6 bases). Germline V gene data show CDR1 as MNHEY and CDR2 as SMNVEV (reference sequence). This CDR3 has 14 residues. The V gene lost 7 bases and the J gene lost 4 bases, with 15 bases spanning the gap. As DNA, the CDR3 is TGTGCCAGCACCGTGACAGGTGCATCAGATACGCAGTATTTT. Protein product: CASTVTGASDTQYF.

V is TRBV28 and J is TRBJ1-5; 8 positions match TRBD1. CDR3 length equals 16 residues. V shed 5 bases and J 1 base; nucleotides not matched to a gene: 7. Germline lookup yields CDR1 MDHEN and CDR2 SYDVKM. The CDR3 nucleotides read TGTGCCAGCAGTCAACCCAGGGGGCTGAGCAATCAGCCCCAGCATTTT. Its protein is CASSQPRGLSNQPQHF.

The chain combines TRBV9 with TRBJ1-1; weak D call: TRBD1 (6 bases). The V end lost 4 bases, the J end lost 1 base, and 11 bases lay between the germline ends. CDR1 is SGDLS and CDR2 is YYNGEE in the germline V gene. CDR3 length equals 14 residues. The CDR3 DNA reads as TGTGCCAGCAGCCCGGGGGGGGCGAACACTGAAGCTTTCTTT. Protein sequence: CASSPGGANTEAFF.

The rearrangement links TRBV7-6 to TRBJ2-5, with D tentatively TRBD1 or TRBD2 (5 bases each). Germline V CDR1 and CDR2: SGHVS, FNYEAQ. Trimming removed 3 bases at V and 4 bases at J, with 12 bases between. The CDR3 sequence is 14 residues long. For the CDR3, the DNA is TGTGCCAGCAGCTTTTTGGGGGTCCGAGAGACCCAGTACTTC. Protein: CASSFLGVRETQYF.

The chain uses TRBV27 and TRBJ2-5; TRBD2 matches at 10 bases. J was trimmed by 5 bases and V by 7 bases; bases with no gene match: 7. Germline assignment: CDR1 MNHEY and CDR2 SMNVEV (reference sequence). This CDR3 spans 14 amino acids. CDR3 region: CASNPGLAIETQYF. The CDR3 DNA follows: TGTGCCAGCAACCCGGGACTAGCGATCGAGACCCAGTACTTC.

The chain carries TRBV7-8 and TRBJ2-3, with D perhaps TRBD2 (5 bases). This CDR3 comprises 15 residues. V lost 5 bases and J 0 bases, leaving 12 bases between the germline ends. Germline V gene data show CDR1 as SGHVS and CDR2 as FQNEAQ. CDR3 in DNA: TGTGCCAGCAGCCCTAGCCTCGGGAGCACAGATACGCAGTATTTT. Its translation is CASSPSLGSTDTQYF.

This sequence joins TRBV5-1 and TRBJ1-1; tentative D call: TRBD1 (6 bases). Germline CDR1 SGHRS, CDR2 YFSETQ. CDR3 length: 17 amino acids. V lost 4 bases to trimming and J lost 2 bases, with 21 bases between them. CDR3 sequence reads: CASSPPRVGAINTEAFF. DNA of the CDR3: TGCGCCAGCAGCCCGCCAAGGGTGGGGGCGATAAACACTGAAGCTTTCTTT.

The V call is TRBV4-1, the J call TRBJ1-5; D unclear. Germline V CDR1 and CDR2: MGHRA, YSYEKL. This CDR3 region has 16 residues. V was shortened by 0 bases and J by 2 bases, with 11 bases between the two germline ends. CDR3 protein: CASSQDPQSRNQPQHF. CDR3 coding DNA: TGCGCCAGCAGCCAAGATCCGCAGAGTCGCAATCAGCCCCAGCATTTT.

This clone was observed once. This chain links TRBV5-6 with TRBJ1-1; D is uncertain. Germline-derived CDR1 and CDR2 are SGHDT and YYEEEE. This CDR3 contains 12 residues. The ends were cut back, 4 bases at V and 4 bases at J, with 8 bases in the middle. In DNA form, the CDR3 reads TGTGCCAGCAGCCTCGAGCGCACTGAAGCTTTCTTT. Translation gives CASSLERTEAFF.